This T cell receptor beta chain was recorded in a study of response to subunit inactivated influenza vaccine. TCRdb re-analysed the RT-PCR reads in MiXCR, keeping a single row per CDR3 protein. The sample has about 240,000 distinct CDR3 sequences, 10% to 15% seen once. Study findings and constraints: It was suggested by the authors that few new T cells are recruited by each seasonal influenza vaccination.

This clonotype has only a few counts. Its target is not known. The sequence came from a man aged 45-65 years who received an inactivated influenza vaccine. The source material was non-naive T cells sorted from PBMCs, sampled 14 to 15 days before vaccination.

The chain's CDR3 is CASSESGRGLGSYTF. CDR3 coding DNA: TGCGCCAGCAGTGAGTCGGGCAGGGGGCTCGGAAGCTACACCTTC. This chain connects TRBV10-2 to TRBJ1-2; 8 bases fit TRBD1. Germline CDR1 is WSHSY and CDR2 is SAAADI. V lost 0 bases, J lost 9 bases, and 9 bases stayed unmatched. The CDR3 totals 15 residues.